This TCR beta chain was documented in a study of identical twins. This CDR3 has 18 residues. Trimming cost V 5 bases and J 4 bases; bases outside gene matches: 12. The V gene's germline CDR1 is SGHAT and CDR2 FQNNGV. This clonotype was found a few times. TCRdb processed the 5' RACE reads anew with MiXCR; each CDR3 protein has one entry. Of hundreds of thousands of distinct CDR3 sequences in the sample, 8.6% were seen once. The same data also contributed to another study, on yellow fever vaccine responses in identical twins.

The chain carries TRBV11-2 and TRBJ2-6, with TRBD1 matching over 9 bases. The sequence came from a woman younger than 35 in good health. The specimen was PBMCs. Here the CDR3 DNA reads TGTGCCAGCAGCACCGGGACAGGGAAGATATCAGGGGCCAACGTCCTGACTTTC. Amino acids: CASSTGTGKISGANVLTF.